This TCR beta chain originates from a study of tumor-infiltrating lymphocytes in primary liver carcinoma (dated by TCRdb to 2015 to 2018). About the study as a whole: Of the five patients, three men and two women aged 30 to 69 years, four had hepatocellular carcinoma and one had combined HCC and intrahepatic cholangiocarcinoma. The five patients had tumors of stage T1-T3 N0M0, with maximum diameters ranging from about 4 to 11 cm. Each sample produced about 3.5 to 8 million productive TCRbeta reads, and read depth showed no significant difference between tissue types. The study combined TCRbeta repertoire sequencing, expression microarrays and whole-exome sequencing across five regions of each liver tumor, with adjacent normal tissue and blood. A total of roughly 35 specimens from 5 patients underwent TCRbeta repertoire sequencing, comprising approximately 25 tumor regions, 5 adjacent noncancerous liver tissues and 5 peripheral blood samples. Agilent mRNA microarray profiling was performed on the roughly 24 tumor region samples to relate TCRbeta repertoire diversity to the local molecular phenotype. Technical replicate repertoires showed high reproducibility, with mean shared-clone rates around 0.91 and correlation coefficients above 0.95. The full study reports these points: The top 250 clones made up a significantly larger repertoire fraction in tumors than in blood (p = 0.039). Bulk unsorted samples precluded comparing CD4+ and CD8+ T cell repertoires. Because only the TCR beta chain was sequenced and unpaired alpha chains were not captured, true repertoire diversity is likely underestimated. Pairs of tumor regions showed greater repertoire overlap (mean about 36%) than tumor-adjacent pairs (approximately 17%) or tumor-blood pairs (approximately 15%), which is consistent with antigen-driven expansion. The study included only four to six patients, and the authors note findings should be validated in a larger study. Just about 8-24% of top clones turned up in all five regions of a tumor, which suggests spatial heterogeneity among tumor-infiltrating T cells.

The germline V gene specifies MNHNS as CDR1 and SASEGT as CDR2. Reading from cysteine to phenylalanine, the CDR3 counts 13 amino acids. CDR3 DNA is the only sequence kept; it has 39 bases, read in frame from the first base. A constant-region primer and ProtoScript II reverse transcriptase were used to reverse-transcribe TCRbeta-specific cDNA from approximately 550 ng total RNA. Three nested multiplex PCR rounds, following a slightly modified ARM-PCR procedure, were used to build the TCRbeta libraries. Multiplex TRBV1-TRBV30 forward primers and a Cbeta reverse primer were used in the first two PCR rounds, each of which was run for around 10 cycles. Sample barcodes and Illumina adapters were added in a final 25-cycle PCR with Deep VentR polymerase. Amplicons of 200-500 bp were gel-purified with a QIAquick gel extraction kit before sequencing. The TCRbeta amplicons were sequenced with 250-bp paired-end reads on an Illumina HiSeq 2500. The study's processing was this. Quality trimming of reads was performed with Trimmomatic v0.33, and paired reads were merged with FLASH v1.2.11 so that full CDR3 sequences could be recovered. V, D and J germline segments were assigned to the rearranged TCRbeta sequences using MiGEC v1.2.1b. Clonotype statistics and Shannon-Wiener diversity indices were calculated with VDJtools v1.0.0. Except for diversity analysis, only the 250 most abundant clonotypes of each sample were used in subsequent analyses to reduce sampling bias. Starting from the raw public reads, TCRdb applied fastp trimming at Q25, assembled clones with MiXCR and retained in-frame beta chains. Merged by CDR3 protein, the rows form single entries marked with the most common genes and DNA. The V and J calls and clone size come from TCRdb's table, not from the authors' own analysis. A total of about 50,000 distinct CDR3 sequences appear in this sample, about 80% of them only once. The ten largest clones represent less than 25% of the sample.

A note on this clonotype: It has no known antigen specificity. At one end, the junction sequence differs from germline, possibly due to a read error.

Total RNA and DNA were co-extracted without cell sorting from approximately 20-30 mg of bulk tissue using the AllPrep DNA/RNA mini kit. Between November 2015 and 2016, roughly 5 patients in China with histopathologically diagnosed primary liver carcinoma had their tumors surgically resected. Patients had chronic HBV infection and were treatment-naive at sampling. Each tumor was sampled at five spatially separated regions: the superior, inferior, left-lateral and right-lateral poles and the tumor centre. According to histology, viable tumor cells made up more than 85% of every tumor sample. Each fresh piece of tumor and adjacent tissue was cut in two, with one half stored in RNAlater at -80 degrees C and the other half sent for histology.

The sequence links TRBV6-1 to TRBJ2-7; no D gene can be assigned with confidence. This TCR derives from a man aged 40-49 years with primary liver carcinoma and hepatitis B virus infection. Sequencing was done on a sample of liver tumor tissue from sampling region 5. The cell subset or site label, as the study defines it: tumor region T5, tumor centre. The CDR3 corresponds to CASSETYDTGHYF. The DNA sequence is given as TGTGCCAGTAGTGAAACTTACGACACCGGGCACTACTTC.